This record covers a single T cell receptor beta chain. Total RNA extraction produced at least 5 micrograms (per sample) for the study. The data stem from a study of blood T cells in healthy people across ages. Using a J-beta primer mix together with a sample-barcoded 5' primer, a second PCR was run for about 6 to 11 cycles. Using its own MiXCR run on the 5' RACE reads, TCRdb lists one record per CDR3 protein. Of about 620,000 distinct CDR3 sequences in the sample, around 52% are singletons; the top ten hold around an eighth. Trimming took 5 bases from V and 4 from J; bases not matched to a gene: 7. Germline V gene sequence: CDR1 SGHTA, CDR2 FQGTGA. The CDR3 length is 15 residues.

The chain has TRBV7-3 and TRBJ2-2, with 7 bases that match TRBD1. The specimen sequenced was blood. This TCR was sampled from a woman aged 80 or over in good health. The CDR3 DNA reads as TGTGCCAGCAGCCAAGACAGGGCCGGCACCGGGGAGCTGTTTTTT. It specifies CASSQDRAGTGELFF.